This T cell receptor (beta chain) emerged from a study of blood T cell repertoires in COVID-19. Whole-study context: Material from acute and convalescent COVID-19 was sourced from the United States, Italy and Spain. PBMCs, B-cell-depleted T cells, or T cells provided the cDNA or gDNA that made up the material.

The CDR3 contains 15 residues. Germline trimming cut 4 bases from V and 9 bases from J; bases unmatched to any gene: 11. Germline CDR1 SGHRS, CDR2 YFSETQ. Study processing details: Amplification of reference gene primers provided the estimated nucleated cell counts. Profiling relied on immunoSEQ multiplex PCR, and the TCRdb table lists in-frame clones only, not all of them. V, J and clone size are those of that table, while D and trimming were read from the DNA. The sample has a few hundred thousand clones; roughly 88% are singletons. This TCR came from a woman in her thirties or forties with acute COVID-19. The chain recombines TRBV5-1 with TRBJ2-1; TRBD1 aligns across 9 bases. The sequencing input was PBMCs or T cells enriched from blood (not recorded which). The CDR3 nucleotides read TGCGCCAGCAGCCTGGGACAGGGAGGATGGAGTGAGCAGTTCTTC. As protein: CASSLGQGGWSEQFF. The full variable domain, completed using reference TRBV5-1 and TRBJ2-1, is KAGVTQTPRYLIKTRGQQVTLSCSPISGHRSVSWYQQTPGQGLQFLFEYFSETQRNKGNFPGRFSGRQFSNSRSEMNVSTLELGDSALYLCASSLGQGGWSEQFFGPGTRLTVL.